This is a list of T cell receptor beta chains from one sample in a study of blood T cell repertoires in COVID-19. Some clones are missing from TCRdb's copy, which holds only in-frame ones; the method was immunoSEQ multiplex PCR. Here the sample spans 110,000 to 150,000 clones, 80% being singletons. Sequencing was done on a sample of peripheral blood. The receptors originated from a man in his 70s who had recovered from COVID-19. The CDR3 runs from the conserved cysteine through the conserved F or W. A D gene is named only where the DNA matches it firmly. For some rows the clone size is stated as once, few or many, or as a class when expanded; others skip it.

CDR3 length,V gene,clone size,D gene,J gene,CDR3 protein,CDR3 DNA
16,TRBV5-1,.,TRBD2,TRBJ2-7,CASRMRGGRIGDEQYF,TGCGCCAGCAGAATGCGGGGCGGGAGGATTGGTGACGAGCAGTACTTC
12,TRBV3-1/TRBV3-2,.,.,TRBJ2-3,CASSPQADTQYF,TGTGCCAGCAGCCCTCAGGCAGATACGCAGTATTTT
17,TRBV7-3,.,.,TRBJ2-7,CASSPNNLDSHSYEQYF,TGTGCCAGCAGCCCAAATAACCTGGACAGCCACTCCTACGAGCAGTACTTC
15,TRBV14,.,TRBD2,TRBJ2-7,CASSQASGSMYEQYF,TGTGCCAGCAGCCAAGCCAGCGGGAGTATGTACGAGCAGTACTTC
15,TRBV20-1,.,TRBD1,TRBJ2-7,CSASWDQGASNEQYF,TGCAGTGCTAGTTGGGACCAGGGGGCAAGTAACGAGCAGTACTTC
15,TRBV7-9,few,TRBD2,TRBJ2-1,CATSRAGVSYNEQFF,TGTGCCACCTCTAGAGCGGGAGTAAGTTACAATGAGCAGTTCTTC
13,TRBV27,.,.,TRBJ2-5,CASRLQGEETQYF,TGTGCCAGCAGGCTACAGGGAGAAGAGACCCAGTACTTC
16,TRBV6-5,.,TRBD1,TRBJ2-7,CASGYPGQGVSYEQYF,TGTGCCAGCGGTTATCCGGGACAGGGGGTCTCCTACGAGCAGTACTTC
18,TRBV11-2,.,.,TRBJ1-1,CASSLVLGRGQANTEAFF,TGTGCCAGCAGCTTAGTACTCGGCAGGGGTCAAGCGAACACTGAAGCTTTCTTT
14,TRBV7-2,once,.,TRBJ2-2,CASSFYLNTGELFF,TGTGCCAGCAGCTTTTATTTGAACACCGGGGAGCTGTTTTTT
14,TRBV6-5,.,TRBD1,TRBJ2-7,CASTGTGVSYEQYF,TGTGCCAGCACAGGGACAGGGGTCTCCTACGAGCAGTACTTC
15,TRBV10-3,.,TRBD2,TRBJ2-1,CAIRSGLAAYNEQFF,TGTGCCATCAGAAGTGGACTAGCAGCCTACAATGAGCAGTTCTTC
12,TRBV11-2,.,TRBD1,TRBJ2-3,CASSLLDRAPHF,TGTGCCAGCAGCTTATTGGACAGGGCCCCGCATTTT
15,TRBV12-5,.,TRBD1,TRBJ2-1,CASGFQGQLWEEQFF,TGTGCTAGTGGTTTTCAGGGACAGTTATGGGAAGAGCAGTTCTTC
12,TRBV7-9,.,.,TRBJ2-3,CASSFRTDTQYF,TGTGCCAGCAGCTTCAGGACAGATACGCAGTATTTT
14,TRBV6-5,.,.,TRBJ2-7,CASSPRAESYEQYF,TGTGCCAGCAGTCCAAGAGCGGAAAGCTACGAGCAGTACTTC
14,TRBV5-1,.,TRBD1,TRBJ1-1,CASSWTGVNTEAFF,TGCGCCAGCAGCTGGACAGGAGTGAACACTGAAGCTTTCTTT
15,TRBV5-6,.,.,TRBJ1-5,CASSLGSYSNQPQHF,TGTGCCAGCAGCTTGGGTTCTTATAGCAATCAGCCCCAGCATTTT
17,TRBV7-2,once,TRBD2,TRBJ2-2,CASSLDGLAGATGELFF,TGTGCCAGCAGCTTAGATGGGCTAGCGGGAGCAACCGGGGAGCTGTTTTTT
15,TRBV7-9,.,.,TRBJ2-7,CASSPRQALNYEQYF,TGTGCCAGCAGCCCGAGACAGGCGTTGAACTACGAGCAGTACTTC
14,TRBV4-1,.,.,TRBJ1-5,CASSQEGLNQPQHF,TGCGCCAGCAGCCAAGAGGGCCTAAATCAGCCCCAGCATTTT
15,TRBV27,.,.,TRBJ2-1,CASSFARAGYNEQFF,TGTGCCAGCAGTTTTGCCCGGGCGGGGTACAATGAGCAGTTCTTC
15,TRBV19,.,TRBD1,TRBJ2-3,CASSRTGFSTDTQYF,TGTGCCAGTAGTAGGACAGGGTTTAGCACAGATACGCAGTATTTT
16,TRBV18,few,TRBD1,TRBJ1-1,CASSPPNRGMNTEAFF,TGTGCCAGCTCACCACCGAACAGGGGGATGAACACTGAAGCTTTCTTT
14,TRBV19,.,TRBD2,TRBJ2-1,CASSAGDGYNEQFF,TGTGCCAGTAGTGCGGGAGACGGCTACAATGAGCAGTTCTTC
16,TRBV30,.,.,TRBJ2-2,CAWSVPIDNFSGELFF,TGTGCCTGGAGTGTACCCATCGACAACTTTTCCGGGGAGCTGTTTTTT
14,TRBV10-3,.,.,TRBJ2-2,CAISESRNTGELFF,TGTGCCATCAGTGAGTCCCGTAACACCGGGGAGCTGTTTTTT
13,TRBV25-1,.,.,TRBJ1-2,CASSSTGRYGYTF,TGTGCCAGCAGTTCGACAGGACGCTATGGCTACACCTTC
15,TRBV5-6,few,.,TRBJ1-2,CASSLGGRVHYGYTF,TGTGCCAGCAGCTTGGGGGGCAGGGTTCACTATGGCTACACCTTC
17,TRBV19,.,TRBD2,TRBJ2-1,CASSIHGRSGSGNEQFF,TGTGCCAGTAGTATACATGGACGGAGCGGGAGCGGCAATGAGCAGTTCTTC
12,TRBV5-4,.,TRBD2,TRBJ2-5,CASRGGEETQYF,TGTGCCTCCCGGGGGGGGGAAGAGACCCAGTACTTC
16,TRBV4-2,few,TRBD2,TRBJ2-7,CASSQDPAGGLGEQYF,TGTGCCAGCAGCCAAGATCCAGCGGGAGGCTTGGGCGAGCAGTACTTC
14,TRBV15,.,TRBD1,TRBJ2-5,CATSGGTGARTQYF,TGTGCCACCAGCGGGGGGACAGGGGCGAGGACCCAGTACTTC
15,TRBV7-2,.,TRBD1,TRBJ1-2,CASSPSTGAGYGYTF,TGTGCCAGCAGCCCCTCCACAGGGGCGGGCTATGGCTACACCTTC
13,TRBV24-1,.,.,TRBJ2-1,CATSDLYSNEQFF,TGTGCCACCAGTGATTTATACTCCAATGAGCAGTTCTTC
15,TRBV11-3,.,.,TRBJ2-1,CASSLDTRPTDEQFF,TGTGCCAGCAGCTTAGATACCAGGCCGACAGATGAGCAGTTCTTC
13,TRBV29-1,.,.,TRBJ1-1,CSGTGMRYTEAFF,TGCAGCGGAACGGGGATGAGGTACACTGAAGCTTTCTTT
14,TRBV3-1/TRBV3-2,.,.,TRBJ2-7,CASSQDYSSYEQYF,TGTGCCAGCAGCCAAGACTATTCCTCCTACGAGCAGTACTTC
16,TRBV7-2,.,.,TRBJ1-4,CASSFGGARANEKLFF,TGTGCCAGCAGCTTTGGGGGGGCGCGGGCTAATGAAAAACTGTTTTTT
14,TRBV6-5,.,TRBD1,TRBJ2-1,CASSLGQGTMGQFF,TGTGCCAGCAGTTTAGGACAGGGGACAATGGGGCAGTTCTTC
17,TRBV11-2,.,TRBD2,TRBJ2-1,CASTNSPGTSKVNEQFF,TGTGCCAGCACCAATAGTCCCGGGACTAGCAAGGTTAATGAGCAGTTCTTC
14,TRBV27,few,.,TRBJ1-5,CASRLTGSNQPQHF,TGTGCCAGCAGGTTGACAGGTAGCAATCAGCCCCAGCATTTT
15,TRBV7-9,few,.,TRBJ1-5,CASSSGANSNQPQHF,TGTGCCAGCAGCTCAGGGGCAAATAGCAATCAGCCCCAGCATTTT
17,TRBV21-1,.,.,TRBJ2-7,CASSKENGLAGDSEQYF,TGTGCCAGCAGCAAAGAAAATGGGCTAGCGGGAGACTCCGAGCAGTACTTC
15,TRBV6-2/TRBV6-3,.,TRBD1,TRBJ1-1,CASSDPGQDGTEAFF,TGTGCCAGCAGTGATCCGGGACAGGACGGCACTGAAGCTTTCTTT
12,TRBV5-8,.,.,TRBJ2-2,CASTRQPGELFF,TGTGCCAGCACCAGACAACCCGGGGAGCTGTTTTTT
16,TRBV2,.,TRBD1,TRBJ1-2,CASSEYRAGGYYGYTF,TGTGCCAGCAGTGAATACCGGGCAGGGGGCTACTATGGCTACACCTTC
13,TRBV9,.,.,TRBJ2-2,CASSARLAGELFF,TGTGCCAGCAGCGCCCGACTAGCCGGGGAGCTGTTTTTT
14,TRBV27,.,.,TRBJ2-7,CASSLSPTAYEQYF,TGTGCCAGCAGTTTATCCCCTACCGCCTACGAGCAGTACTTC